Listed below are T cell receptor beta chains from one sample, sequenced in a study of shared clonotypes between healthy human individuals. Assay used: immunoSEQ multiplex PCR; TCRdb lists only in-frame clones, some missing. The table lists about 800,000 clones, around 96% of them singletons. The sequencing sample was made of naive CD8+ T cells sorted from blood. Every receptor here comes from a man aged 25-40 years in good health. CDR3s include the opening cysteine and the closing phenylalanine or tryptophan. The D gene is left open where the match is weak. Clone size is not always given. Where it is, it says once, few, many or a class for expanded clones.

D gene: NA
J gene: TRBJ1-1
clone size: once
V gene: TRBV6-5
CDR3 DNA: TGTGCCAGCAGTTACGGGGGCCCGGAAGCTTTCTTT
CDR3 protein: CASSYGGPEAFF

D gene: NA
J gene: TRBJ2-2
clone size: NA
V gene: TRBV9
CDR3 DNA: TGTGCCAGCAGCGAGATTGGGACACCTAACACCGGGGAGCTGTTTTTT
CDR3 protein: CASSEIGTPNTGELFF

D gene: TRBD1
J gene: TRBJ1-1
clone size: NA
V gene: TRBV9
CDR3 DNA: TGTGCCAGCAGTGAGGGGGCGGGCACTGAAGCTTTCTTT
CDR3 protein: CASSEGAGTEAFF

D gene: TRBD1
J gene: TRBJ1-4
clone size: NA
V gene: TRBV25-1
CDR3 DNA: TGTGCCAGCAGTGAATATAAACAGGGGATCGAAAAACTGTTTTTT
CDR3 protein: CASSEYKQGIEKLFF

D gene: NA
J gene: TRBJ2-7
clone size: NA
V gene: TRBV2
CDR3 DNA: TGTGCCAGCATTGGACAGTCATTATACGAGCAGTACTTC
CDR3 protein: CASIGQSLYEQYF

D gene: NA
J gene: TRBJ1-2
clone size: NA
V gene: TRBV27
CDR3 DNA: TGTGCCAGCAGTTTCACTCCGAGATATGGCTACACCTTC
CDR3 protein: CASSFTPRYGYTF

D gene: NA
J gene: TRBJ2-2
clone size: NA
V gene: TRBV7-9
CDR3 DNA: TGTGCCAGCAGCACAGAGTGGGCCACCGGGGAGCTGTTTTTT
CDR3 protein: CASSTEWATGELFF

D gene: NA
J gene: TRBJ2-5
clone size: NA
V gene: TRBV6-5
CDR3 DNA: TGTGCCAGCAGTTATGGACAGTGGATGGAGACCCAGTACTTC
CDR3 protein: CASSYGQWMETQYF

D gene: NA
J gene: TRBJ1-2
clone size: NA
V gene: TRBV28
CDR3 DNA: TGTGCCAGCAGTTTATGGCCAGGTCACTATGGCTACACCTTC
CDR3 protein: CASSLWPGHYGYTF

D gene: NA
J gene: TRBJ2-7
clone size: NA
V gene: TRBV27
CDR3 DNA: TGTGCCAGCAGGGGGGTTGGGCAAACCTACGAGCAGTACTTC
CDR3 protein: CASRGVGQTYEQYF

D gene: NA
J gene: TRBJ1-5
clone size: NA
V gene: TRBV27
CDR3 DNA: TGTGCCAGCAGTTCCGCGATTGATCAGCCCCAGCATTTT
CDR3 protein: CASSSAIDQPQHF

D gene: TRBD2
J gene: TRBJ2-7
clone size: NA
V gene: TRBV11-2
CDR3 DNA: TGTGCCAGCAGCCCGAGGACTAGCGGCCCTTACGAGCAGTACTTC
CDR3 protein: CASSPRTSGPYEQYF

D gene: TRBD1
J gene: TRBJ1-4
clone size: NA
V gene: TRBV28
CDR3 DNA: TGTGCCAGCAGTTTGGGACAGGATAATGAAAAACTGTTTTTT
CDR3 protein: CASSLGQDNEKLFF

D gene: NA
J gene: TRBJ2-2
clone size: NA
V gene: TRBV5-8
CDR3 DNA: TGTGCCAGCAGCTTGTTCGGGGCGGACACCGGGGAGCTGTTTTTT
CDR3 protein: CASSLFGADTGELFF

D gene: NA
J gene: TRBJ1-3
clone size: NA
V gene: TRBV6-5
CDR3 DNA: TGTGCCAGCAGATTGACGGACACCATATATTTT
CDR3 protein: CASRLTDTIYF

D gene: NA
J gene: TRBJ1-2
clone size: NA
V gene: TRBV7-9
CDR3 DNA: TGTGCCGTGTGGAACTATGGCTACACCTTC
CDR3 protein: CAVWNYGYTF

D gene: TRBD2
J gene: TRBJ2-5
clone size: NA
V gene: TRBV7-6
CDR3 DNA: TGTGCCAGCAGCTTAGCGTCCGAAAAACTAGCGGGAGTAGAGACCCAGTACTTC
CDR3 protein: CASSLASEKLAGVETQYF

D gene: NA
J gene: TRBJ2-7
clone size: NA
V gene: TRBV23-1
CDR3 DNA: TGCGCCAGCAGTCGGGCCAGCTCCTACGAGCAGTACTTC
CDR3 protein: CASSRASSYEQYF

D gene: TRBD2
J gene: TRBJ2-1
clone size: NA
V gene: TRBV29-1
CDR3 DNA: TGCAGCGCCGGGACTAGCGGGAGAGGGTGGCAGTTCTTC
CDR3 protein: CSAGTSGRGWQFF

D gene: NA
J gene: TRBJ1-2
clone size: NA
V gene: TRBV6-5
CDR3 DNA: TGTGCCAGCAGTTACGGGGCTAACTATGGCTACACCTTC
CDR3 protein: CASSYGANYGYTF

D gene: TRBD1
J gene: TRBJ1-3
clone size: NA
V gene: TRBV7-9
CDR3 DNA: TGTGCCAGCAGCTCTAGCCGGGACAGGGGGCCTGGAAACACCATATATTTT
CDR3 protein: CASSSSRDRGPGNTIYF

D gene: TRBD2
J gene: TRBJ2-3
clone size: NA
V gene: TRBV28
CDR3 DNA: TGTGCCAGCATCTCTTCCCCGGGACTAGCGGGAGATACGCAGTATTTT
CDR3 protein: CASISSPGLAGDTQYF

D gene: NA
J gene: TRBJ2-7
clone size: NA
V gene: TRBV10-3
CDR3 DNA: TGTGCCATCAGTGAGTCGAGGTTGGCAGGGATAAGGGAGCAGTACTTC
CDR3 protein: CAISESRLAGIREQYF

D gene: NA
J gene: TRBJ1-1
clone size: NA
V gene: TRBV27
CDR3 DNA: TGTGCCAGCAGTTTCGGCCTAAACACTGAAGCTTTCTTT
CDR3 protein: CASSFGLNTEAFF

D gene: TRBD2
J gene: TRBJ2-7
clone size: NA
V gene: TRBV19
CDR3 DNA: TGTGCCAGTAGTAATCTTAGCGGGAGAGGAAGCGAGCAGTACTTC
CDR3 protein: CASSNLSGRGSEQYF

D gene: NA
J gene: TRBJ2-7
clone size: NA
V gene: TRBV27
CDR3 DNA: TGTGCCAGCACTAAGACCTCCCCTGGTACCTCCTACGAGCAGTACTTC
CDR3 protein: CASTKTSPGTSYEQYF

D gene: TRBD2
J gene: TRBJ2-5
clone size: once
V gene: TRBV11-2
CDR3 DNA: TGTGCCAGCAGCCCCAGGCTAGCGGGAAAAGAGACCCAGTACTTC
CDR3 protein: CASSPRLAGKETQYF